This TCR beta chain was identified during a study of OX40 agonist ivuxolimab in advanced cancers. About the study: Ivuxolimab is a fully human IgG2 antibody that activates OX40 (CD134). Study-level results: Expanded clones were, on average, more numerous in CD8+ T cells than in CD4+.

The protocol was immunoSEQ multiplex PCR, while the TCRdb copy is restricted to in-frame clones and leaves out a portion. Of 95,000 to 150,000 clones detected, around 92% appear once; the ten largest clones hold 0.81%. V was trimmed by 4 bases and J by 7 bases, leaving 14 bases between them. This CDR3 comprises 14 residues. Germline CDR1 SEHNR, CDR2 FQNEAQ (reference sequence). This clone was picked up one time. The target antigen is unknown. This specimen was CD4+ or CD8+ T cells sorted from blood, taken in a trial of the OX40 agonist ivuxolimab. The rearrangement joins TRBV7-9 to TRBJ2-1; D may correspond to TRBD1 or TRBD2 (5 bases each). This TCR was sampled from an adult with an advanced solid tumor such as melanoma, head and neck, liver or kidney cancer. CDR3 nucleotide sequence: TGTGCCAGCAGCTCACCGGGACCTTGGAATGAGCAGTTCTTC. Protein sequence: CASSSPGPWNEQFF.